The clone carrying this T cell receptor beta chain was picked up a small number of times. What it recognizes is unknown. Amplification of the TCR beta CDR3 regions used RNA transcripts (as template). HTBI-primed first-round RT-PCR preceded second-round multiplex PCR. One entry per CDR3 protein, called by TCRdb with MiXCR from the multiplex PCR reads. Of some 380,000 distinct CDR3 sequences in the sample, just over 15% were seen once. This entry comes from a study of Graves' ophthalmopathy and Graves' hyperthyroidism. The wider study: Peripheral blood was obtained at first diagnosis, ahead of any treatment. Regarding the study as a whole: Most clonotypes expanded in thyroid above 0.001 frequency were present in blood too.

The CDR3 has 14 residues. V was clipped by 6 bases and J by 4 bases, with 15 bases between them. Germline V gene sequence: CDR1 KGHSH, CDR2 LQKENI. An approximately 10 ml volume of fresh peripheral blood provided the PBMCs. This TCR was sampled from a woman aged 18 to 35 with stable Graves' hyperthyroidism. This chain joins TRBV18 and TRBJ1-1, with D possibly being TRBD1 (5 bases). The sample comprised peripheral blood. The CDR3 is CASSEFRGGTEAFF. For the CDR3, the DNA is TGTGCCAGCTCGGAGTTTCGGGGGGGCACTGAAGCTTTCTTT.